This TCR beta chain was sequenced in a study of T cell responses to AZD1222 COVID-19 vaccine. Here immunoSEQ multiplex PCR was the method, and the copy in TCRdb shows in-frame clones only, minus some. Of 200,000 or so clones in the sample, approximately 91% are singletons; the top ten hold roughly 0.98%. With respect to this clone: Antigen unknown.

Findings and limits, study-wide: The study reported that nearly half of spike-specific TCRs target unmutated variant regions. The donor cohort was predominantly white British with a female majority, and clonal diversity may have been underestimated. Seropositivity was recorded at baseline in only 6 or 7 AZD1222 recipients.

The germline V gene has CDR1 SQVTM and CDR2 ANQGSEA. Trimming left V 6 bases short and J 0 bases short, with 11 bases between. There are 13 residues in the CDR3. Sequencing used peripheral blood, obtained on day 0 of AZD1222 vaccination. The genes are TRBV29-1 and TRBJ1-1, with D uncertain. This clonotype was sampled from an adult in good health. The CDR3 DNA reads as TGCAGCGTGGTTAGAGACATGAACACTGAAGCTTTCTTT. Translating it yields CSVVRDMNTEAFF.